Presented here are 14 T cell receptor beta chains from one specimen sequenced in a study of blood T cells in healthy people across ages. Primers used in a second PCR of roughly 6 to 11 cycles were a sample-barcoded 5' primer and a J-beta primer mix. TCRdb called the 5' RACE reads again in MiXCR, with one record for every CDR3 protein. Seen here are hundreds of thousands of distinct CDR3 sequences, under 40% observed once, and the top ten hold 10% to 15%. Source material: blood. The source of these receptors is a young man in good health.

The sample holds many counts of this clonotype. The rearrangement joins TRBV7-2 to TRBJ2-3; 9 bases match TRBD2. The CDR3 has 15 residues. Germline V gives CDR1 SGHTA, CDR2 FQGNSA. Trimming at V came to 3 bases and at J to 2 bases, leaving 3 bases not matched to a gene. The CDR3 region is CASSLTSGNTDTQYF. The CDR3 DNA follows: TGTGCCAGCAGCTTGACTAGCGGAAACACAGATACGCAGTATTTT. The whole variable domain, remainder taken from reference TRBV7-2 and TRBJ2-3, is GAGVSQSPSNKVTEKGKDVELRCDPISGHTALYWYRQSLGQGLEFLIYFQGNSAPDKSGLPSDRFSAERTGGSVSTLTIQRTQQEDSAVYLCASSLTSGNTDTQYFGPGTRLTVL.

This clonotype was detected only once. A much larger clone lies one base from this, so it may be a read error. The chain carries TRBV6-5 and TRBJ2-1, with D perhaps matching TRBD2 (5 bases). The CDR3 totals 11 residues. Between the trimmed V and J ends, which lost 7 bases and 10 bases, there was a span of 11 bases. CDR1 and CDR2 (germline): MNHEY, SVGAGI. The CDR3 DNA sequence: TGTGCCAGCAAACGGGGTACCGAGCAGTTCTTC. Encoded protein: CASKRGTEQFF.

This chain links TRBV28 with TRBJ2-5, with D tentatively TRBD1 or TRBD2 (5 bases each). This CDR3 spans 17 amino acids. The germline V and J ends were trimmed by 2 bases and 0 bases, with 16 bases remaining between them. Germline V gives CDR1 MDHEN, CDR2 SYDVKM. For the CDR3, the DNA is TGTGCCAGCAGTTTAAGGGGACGAGGGGAAGACCAAGAGACCCAGTACTTC. This sequence encodes CASSLRGRGEDQETQYF.

This clonotype was picked up a small number of times. V usage is TRBV6-2 or TRBV6-3 and J usage is TRBJ1-1, with D possibly being TRBD1 (5 bases). The V gene's germline CDR1 is MNHEY and CDR2 SVGEGT. The length of the CDR3 is 14 residues. V gave up 2 bases and J gave up 5 bases, with 12 bases separating them. Here the CDR3 reads CASSYDSPGTEAFF. In DNA form, the CDR3 reads TGTGCCAGCAGTTACGACAGCCCGGGGACTGAAGCTTTCTTT.

The gene calls are TRBV12-3 or TRBV12-4 and TRBJ2-3, with 8 bases that match TRBD2. V shed 2 bases, J shed 6 bases, and the junction held 16 bases outside the gene matches. CDR3 size: 18 residues. This CDR3 reads CASSLCGGPYRVRDTQYF. Here the CDR3 DNA reads TGTGCCAGCAGTTTATGCGGGGGGCCCTATAGGGTGAGGGATACGCAGTATTTT.

This chain joins TRBV3-1 and TRBJ1-1; 9 positions match TRBD1. This CDR3 has 14 residues. From germline, CDR1 is LGHDT and CDR2 YNNKEL (reference sequence). Unmatched junction bases numbered 5, after V lost 6 bases and J lost 3 bases. CDR3 DNA: TGTGCCAGCAGAAACAGGGGGCGGGACACTGAAGCTTTCTTT. Translation: CASRNRGRDTEAFF. The full variable domain, rest sourced from reference TRBV3-1 and TRBJ1-1, is DTAVSQTPKYLVTQMGNDKSIKCEQNLGHDTMYWYKQDSKKFLKIMFSYNNKELIINETVPNRFSPKSPDKAHLNLHINSLELGDSAVYFCASRNRGRDTEAFFGQGTRLTVV.

A few counts support this clonotype. This chain uses TRBV27 with TRBJ1-2; 9 bases map to TRBD1. J gave up 8 bases and V 7 bases, and 8 bases lay outside the gene matches. CDR1 and CDR2 from the germline V gene are MNHEY and SMNVEV (reference sequence). The CDR3 spans 13 residues. In DNA, the CDR3 is TGTGCCAGCAACCCGGGACAGGGAGGCGGCTACACCTTC. It codes for CASNPGQGGGYTF.

This clonotype was seen more than once but under ten times. This CDR3 is CASSGQRNQPQHF. In nucleotides, the CDR3 is TGTGCCAGCTCGGGACAGAGAAATCAGCCCCAGCATTTT. The chain employs TRBV18 and TRBJ1-5, with TRBD1 matching over 7 bases. Trimming cost V 6 bases and J 4 bases; bases outside gene matches: 3. The germline V gene encodes CDR1 KGHSH and CDR2 LQKENI. This CDR3 spans 13 amino acids.

The genes are TRBV7-2 and TRBJ2-7; 9 positions match TRBD1. V lost 4 bases, J lost 2 bases, and 3 bases stayed unmatched. Germline-derived CDR1 and CDR2 are SGHTA and FQGNSA. The CDR3 sequence is 14 residues long. The CDR3 reads CASSSTGGAYEQYF. The CDR3 DNA follows: TGTGCCAGCAGCTCGACAGGGGGTGCCTACGAGCAGTACTTC.

With respect to this clonotype: A much larger clone sits a single nucleotide away, making a read error possible. The V gene is TRBV29-1, the J gene TRBJ2-1, with 8 bases aligning to TRBD2. Trimming cost V 5 bases and J 12 bases; bases outside gene matches: 12. The CDR3 sequence is 13 residues long. Germline values: CDR1 SQVTM, CDR2 ANQGSEA. The CDR3 DNA follows: TGCAGCGTTAGACGAGCGGGGGTATCCGGGCAGTTCTTC. This gives the protein CSVRRAGVSGQFF.

About this clonotype itself: One base away lies a much larger clone, so this may be a sequencing read error. The chain links TRBV12-3 or TRBV12-4 to TRBJ1-4, with no clear D. The CDR3 loop spans 12 amino acids. V lost 8 bases to trimming and J lost 13 bases, with 17 bases between them. The CDR3 region has the DNA TGTGCCAGCGGGAGCGACGTGTTTAGACTGTTTTTT. It codes for CASGSDVFRLFF.

This clonotype was counted only a few times. The V gene is TRBV5-5, the J gene TRBJ2-1; TRBD1 is a possible D gene (6 bases). The DNA end lines up better with TRBJ2-7; the J call may be wrong. The germline V gene has CDR1 SGHKS and CDR2 YYEKEE (reference sequence). The CDR3 runs 15 residues. In DNA, the CDR3 is TGTGCCAGCAGACCCGGGACATCCTCCTACAATGAGCAGTACTTC. Translation gives CASRPGTSSYNEQYF.

The chain links TRBV24-1 to TRBJ2-1; TRBD2 agrees at 10 bases. The CDR3 has 16 residues. V was pared by 4 bases and J by 4 bases, with 6 bases of the junction left unmatched. Germline CDR1 reads KGHDR; CDR2 reads SFDVKD. Here the CDR3 DNA reads TGTGCCACCAGTGAACCCGCTAGCGGGGGATACAATGAGCAGTTCTTC. Translating gives CATSEPASGGYNEQFF.

The chain links TRBV27 to TRBJ2-7, with 7 nucleotides matching TRBD2. Losses at the gene ends were 0 bases for V and 6 bases for J; bases not matched to a gene: 5. This CDR3 contains 14 residues. Germline V gene lookup returns CDR1 MNHEY and CDR2 SMNVEV (reference sequence). The CDR3 reads CASSLSALATEQYF. CDR3 sequence (DNA): TGTGCCAGCAGTTTATCCGCACTAGCGACCGAGCAGTACTTC.